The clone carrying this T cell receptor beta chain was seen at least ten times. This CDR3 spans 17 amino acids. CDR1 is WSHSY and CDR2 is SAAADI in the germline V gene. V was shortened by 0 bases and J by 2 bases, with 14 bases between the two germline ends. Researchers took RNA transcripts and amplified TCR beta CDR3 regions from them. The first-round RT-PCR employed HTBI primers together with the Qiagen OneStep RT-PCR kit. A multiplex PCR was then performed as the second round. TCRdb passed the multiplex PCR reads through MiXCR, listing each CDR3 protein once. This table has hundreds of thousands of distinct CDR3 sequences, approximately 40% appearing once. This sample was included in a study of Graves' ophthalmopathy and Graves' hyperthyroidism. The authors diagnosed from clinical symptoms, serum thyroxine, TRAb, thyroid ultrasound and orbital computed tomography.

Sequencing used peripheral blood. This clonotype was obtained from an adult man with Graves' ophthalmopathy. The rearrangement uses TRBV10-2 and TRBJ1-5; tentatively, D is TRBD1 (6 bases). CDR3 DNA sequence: TGCGCCAGCAGTGAGTCGAAGGGGGTTCGGGGCAATCAGCCCCAGCATTTT. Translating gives CASSESKGVRGNQPQHF.